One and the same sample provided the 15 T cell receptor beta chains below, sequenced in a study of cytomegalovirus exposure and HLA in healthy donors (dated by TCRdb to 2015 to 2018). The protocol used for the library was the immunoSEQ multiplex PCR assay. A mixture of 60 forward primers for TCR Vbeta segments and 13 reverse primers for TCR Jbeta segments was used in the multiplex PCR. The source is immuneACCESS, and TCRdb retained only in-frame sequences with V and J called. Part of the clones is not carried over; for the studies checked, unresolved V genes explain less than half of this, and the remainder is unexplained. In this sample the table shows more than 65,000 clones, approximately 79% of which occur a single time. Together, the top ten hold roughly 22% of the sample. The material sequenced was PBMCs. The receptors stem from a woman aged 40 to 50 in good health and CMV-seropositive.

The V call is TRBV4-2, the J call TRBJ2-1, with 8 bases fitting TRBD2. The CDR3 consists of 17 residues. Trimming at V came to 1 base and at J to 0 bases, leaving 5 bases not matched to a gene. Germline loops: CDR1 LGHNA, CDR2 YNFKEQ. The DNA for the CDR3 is TGTGCCAGCAGCCAAGCATTCGGGACTAGCTCCTACAATGAGCAGTTCTTC. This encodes CASSQAFGTSSYNEQFF.

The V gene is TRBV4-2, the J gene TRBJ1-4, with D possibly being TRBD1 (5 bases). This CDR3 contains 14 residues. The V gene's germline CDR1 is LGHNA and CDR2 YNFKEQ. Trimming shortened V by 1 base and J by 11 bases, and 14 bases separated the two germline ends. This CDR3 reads CASSQAGTETKLFF. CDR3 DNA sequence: TGTGCCAGCAGCCAAGCAGGGACTGAAACGAAACTGTTTTTT.

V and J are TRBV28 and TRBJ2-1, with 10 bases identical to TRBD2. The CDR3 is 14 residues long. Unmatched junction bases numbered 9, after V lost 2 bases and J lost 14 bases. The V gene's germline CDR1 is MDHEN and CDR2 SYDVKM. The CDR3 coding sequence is TGTGCCAGCAGTTTAGGTCCTAGCGGGAGAAGGGAGTTCTTC. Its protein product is CASSLGPSGRREFF.

The DNA for the CDR3 is TGTGCCAGCAGTTACTCGATACAACAGGGCCCTCAGCCCCAGCATTTT. It translates to CASSYSIQQGPQPQHF. The chain recombines TRBV6-6 with TRBJ1-5; perhaps TRBD1 as D (6 bases). From germline, CDR1 is MNHNY and CDR2 SVGAGI (reference sequence). V lost 0 bases, J lost 6 bases, and 15 bases lay in between. This CDR3 comprises 16 residues.

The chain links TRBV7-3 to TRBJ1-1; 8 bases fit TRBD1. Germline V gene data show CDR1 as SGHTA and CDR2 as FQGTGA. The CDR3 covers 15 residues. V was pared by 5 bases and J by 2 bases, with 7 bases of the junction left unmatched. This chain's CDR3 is CASSRGQGLNTEAFF. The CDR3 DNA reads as TGTGCCAGCAGCCGTGGACAGGGCCTAAACACTGAAGCTTTCTTT.

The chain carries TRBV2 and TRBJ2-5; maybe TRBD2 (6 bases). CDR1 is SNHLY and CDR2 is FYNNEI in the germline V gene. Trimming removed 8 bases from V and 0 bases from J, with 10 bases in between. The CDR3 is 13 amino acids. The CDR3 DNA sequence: TGTGCCAGCGTACGGGAGTACCAAGAGACCCAGTACTTC. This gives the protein CASVREYQETQYF. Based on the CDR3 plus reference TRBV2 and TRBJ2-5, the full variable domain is EPEVTQTPSHQVTQMGQEVILRCVPISNHLYFYWYRQILGQKVEFLVSFYNNEISEKSEIFDDQFSVERPDGSNFTLKIRSTKLEDSAMYFCASVREYQETQYFGPGTRLLVL.

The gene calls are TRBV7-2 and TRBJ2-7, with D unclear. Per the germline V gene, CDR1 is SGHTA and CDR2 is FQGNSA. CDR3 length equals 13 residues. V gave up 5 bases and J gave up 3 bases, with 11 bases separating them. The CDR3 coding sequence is TGTGCCAGCAGCCTACAGAGCCGCTACGAGCAGTACTTC. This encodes CASSLQSRYEQYF.

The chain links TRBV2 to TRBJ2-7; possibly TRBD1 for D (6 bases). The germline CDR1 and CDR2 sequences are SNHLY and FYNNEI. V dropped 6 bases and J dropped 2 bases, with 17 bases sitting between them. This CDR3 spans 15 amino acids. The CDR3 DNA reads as TGTGCCAGCAGGGGTGGACAGCAGCCGGCCTACGAGCAGTACTTC. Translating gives CASRGGQQPAYEQYF.

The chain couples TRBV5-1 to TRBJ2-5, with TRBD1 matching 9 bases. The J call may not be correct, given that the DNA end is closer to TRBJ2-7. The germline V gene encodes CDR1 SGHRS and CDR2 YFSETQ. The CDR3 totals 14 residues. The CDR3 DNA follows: TGCGCCAGCAGCTTGCCGGGACAGGGTAACGAGCAGTACTTC. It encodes CASSLPGQGNEQYF.

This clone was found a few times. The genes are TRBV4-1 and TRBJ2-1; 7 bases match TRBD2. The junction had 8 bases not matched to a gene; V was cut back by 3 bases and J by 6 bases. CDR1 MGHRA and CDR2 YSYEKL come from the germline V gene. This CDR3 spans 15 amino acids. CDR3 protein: CASSHPGLPVNEQFF. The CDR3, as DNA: TGCGCCAGCAGCCACCCGGGACTACCCGTCAATGAGCAGTTCTTC.

In DNA, the CDR3 is TGTGCCAGCTCCCCGGACAGGGGCTTCAACTATGGCTACACCTTC. It yields the protein CASSPDRGFNYGYTF. The chain joins TRBV18 to TRBJ1-2; 9 bases are a match to TRBD1. Germline trimming cut 6 bases from V and 2 bases from J; bases unmatched to any gene: 7. The germline V gene encodes CDR1 KGHSH and CDR2 LQKENI. This CDR3 comprises 15 residues.

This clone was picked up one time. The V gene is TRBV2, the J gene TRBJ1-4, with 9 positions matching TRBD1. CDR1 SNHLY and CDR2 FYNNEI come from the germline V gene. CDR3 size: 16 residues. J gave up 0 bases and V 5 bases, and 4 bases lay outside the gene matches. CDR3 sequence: CASSITGGTTNEKLFF. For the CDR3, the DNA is TGTGCCAGCAGTATCACAGGGGGCACAACTAATGAAAAACTGTTTTTT.

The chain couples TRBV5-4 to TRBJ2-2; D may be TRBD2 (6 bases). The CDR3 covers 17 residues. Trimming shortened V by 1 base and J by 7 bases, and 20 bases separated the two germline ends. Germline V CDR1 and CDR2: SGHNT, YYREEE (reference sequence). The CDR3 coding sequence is TGTGCCAGCAGCTTGCAAGTTTCATGGGGAGGCGGCGGGGAGCTGTTTTTT. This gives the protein CASSLQVSWGGGGELFF.

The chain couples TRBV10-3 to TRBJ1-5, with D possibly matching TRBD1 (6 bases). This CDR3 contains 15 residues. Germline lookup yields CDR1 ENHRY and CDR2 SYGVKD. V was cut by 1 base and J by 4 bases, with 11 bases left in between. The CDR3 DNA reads TGTGCCATCAGTGAGTACGGGGGGGCGAATCAGCCCCAGCATTTT. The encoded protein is CAISEYGGANQPQHF.

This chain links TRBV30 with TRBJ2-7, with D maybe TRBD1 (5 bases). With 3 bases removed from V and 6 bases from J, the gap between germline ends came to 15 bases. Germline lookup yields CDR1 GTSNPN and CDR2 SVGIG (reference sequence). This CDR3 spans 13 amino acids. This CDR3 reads CAWSHSDMVEQYF. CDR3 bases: TGTGCCTGGAGCCATTCGGACATGGTCGAGCAGTACTTC.